Below are 15 T cell receptor beta chains sequenced from a single sample in a study of T cell repertoires in cytomegalovirus infection. Using its own MiXCR run on the reads, TCRdb lists one record per CDR3 protein. The sample lists some 940,000 distinct CDR3 sequences, 31% occurring once. The antigens of these receptors remain unknown. The starting material was cultured CD8+ T cells from PBMCs, obtained from culture after CMV antigen stimulation. The receptor set was obtained from a human donor in good health (CMV status not recorded). Some clones in this sample may be carry-over from other donors' samples.

The chain employs TRBV25-1 and TRBJ2-7; D is perhaps TRBD2 (6 bases). From germline, CDR1 is MGHDK and CDR2 SYGVNS. This CDR3 is 16 amino acids long. The germline V and J ends were trimmed by 10 bases and 2 bases, with 24 bases remaining between them. This CDR3 is CATSSGGILSPYEQYF. CDR3 sequence (DNA): TGTGCCACTTCGAGTGGGGGGATCCTCTCCCCCTACGAGCAGTACTTC.

The genes are TRBV7-4 and TRBJ1-1; 9 positions agree with TRBD1. The CDR3 spans 13 residues. Per germline, CDR1 SGHVT and CDR2 SQSDAQ. Trimming at V came to 4 bases and at J to 10 bases, leaving 7 bases not matched to a gene. CDR3 bases: TGTGCCAGCAGCTCGACAGGGGGTCGGGTAGCTTTCTTT. This encodes CASSSTGGRVAFF.

This clonotype was counted only a few times. This sequence joins TRBV5-1 and TRBJ2-7; 10 positions agree with TRBD2. The CDR3 sequence is 14 residues long. The J segment lost 2 bases and the V segment lost 7 bases, leaving 6 bases of the junction unmatched. Germline V gene sequence: CDR1 SGHRS, CDR2 YFSETQ. CDR3: CASAPSGGTYEQYF. The CDR3 nucleotides are TGCGCCAGCGCCCCTAGCGGGGGAACCTACGAGCAGTACTTC. The whole variable domain, filled in from reference TRBV5-1 and TRBJ2-7, reads KAGVTQTPRYLIKTRGQQVTLSCSPISGHRSVSWYQQTPGQGLQFLFEYFSETQRNKGNFPGRFSGRQFSNSRSEMNVSTLELGDSALYLCASAPSGGTYEQYFGPGTRLTVT.

This clonotype has just one count. At one of its ends the junction is not consistent with the germline gene, which may arise from a read error. The chain uses TRBV5-8 and TRBJ2-1; no clear D. Germline V lookup: CDR1 SGHTS, CDR2 YDEGEE. This CDR3 contains 15 residues. The CDR3 sequence is CASSADTPTYIEQFF. CDR3 DNA: TGCGCCAGCAGCGCTGACACCCCAACCTACATTGAGCAGTTCTTC.

This clonotype was seen ten or more times. This may be a read error, as it is one base from a much larger clone. The rearrangement uses TRBV5-4 and TRBJ2-1; 8 bases are a match to TRBD2. The CDR3 length is 15 residues. The germline gives CDR1 SGHNT, CDR2 YYREEE (reference sequence). J was trimmed by 0 bases and V by 2 bases; bases with no gene match: 1. CDR3 region: CASSFAGGSYNEQFF. The CDR3 DNA follows: TGTGCCAGCAGCTTCGCGGGGGGCTCCTACAATGAGCAGTTCTTC.

Many counts were recorded for this clonotype. This chain connects TRBV7-9 to TRBJ1-6; D is possibly TRBD1 (5 bases). V was cut by 5 bases and J by 0 bases, with 11 bases left in between. Per germline, CDR1 SEHNR and CDR2 FQNEAQ (reference sequence). The CDR3 contains 16 residues. CDR3 DNA: TGTGCCAGCAGCAACCGGGACCACTCCTATAATTCACCCCTCCACTTT. Protein product: CASSNRDHSYNSPLHF.

The chain is built from TRBV6-2 or TRBV6-3 and TRBJ2-2, with 9 bases identical to TRBD2. The CDR3 runs to 19 residues. Germline assignment: CDR1 MNHEY and CDR2 SVGEGT. With 0 bases clipped from V and 4 bases from J, the junction kept 12 bases outside the gene matches. The chain's CDR3 is CASSYSDLAGPLGTGELFF. In nucleotides, the CDR3 is TGTGCCAGCAGTTACTCGGATCTAGCGGGGCCTTTGGGCACCGGGGAGCTGTTTTTT.

Regarding this clonotype: One junction end does not reproduce the germline sequence, and a read error may be involved. J is TRBJ2-1 and V is TRBV7-2, with 10 positions matching TRBD1. The CDR3 has 16 amino acids. Germline CDR1 and CDR2: SGHTA and FQGNSA. CDR3 residues: CASNTTGTGVVNEQFF. DNA of the CDR3: TGTGCTAGCAACACTACTGGGACAGGGGTGGTCAATGAGCAGTTCTTC.

The chain recombines TRBV10-3 with TRBJ2-1; 9 nucleotides agree with TRBD1. V lost 11 bases to trimming and J lost 3 bases; unmatched junction nucleotides: 5. Germline V CDR1 and CDR2: ENHRY, SYGVKD. The length of the CDR3 is 13 residues. The CDR3 nucleotides are TGTGCCCTCGGGGACAGGGACTACAATGAGCAGTTCTTC. Protein product: CALGDRDYNEQFF.

The chain uses TRBV29-1 and TRBJ2-1; D is undetermined. CDR1 is SQVTM, CDR2 ANQGSEA, per germline. Trimming took off 5 bases at V and 8 bases at J, with 16 bases between the two ends. The CDR3 extends over 13 amino acids. The CDR3 DNA sequence: TGCAGCGTTTTGTCCCGAGAAGGGTATGAGCAGTTCTTC. It encodes CSVLSREGYEQFF.

The sample holds a few counts of this clonotype. The V gene is TRBV6-2 or TRBV6-3, the J gene TRBJ2-3; tentatively, D is TRBD1 (6 bases). Germline V gene lookup returns CDR1 MNHEY and CDR2 SVGEGT. The CDR3 length is 16 residues. V lost 0 bases and J 4 bases, leaving 14 bases between the germline ends. This CDR3 is CASSYSWGLRADTQYF. DNA of the CDR3: TGTGCCAGCAGTTACTCTTGGGGGCTCCGCGCAGATACGCAGTATTTT.

This clonotype was seen more than once but under ten times. The gene calls are TRBV19 and TRBJ2-5; D call uncertain. The CDR3 runs 13 residues. The V gene's germline CDR1 is LNHDA and CDR2 SQIVND (reference sequence). V lost 4 bases and J 11 bases, leaving 17 bases between the germline ends. CDR3 loop: CASSTDTTVGQYF. The CDR3 DNA follows: TGTGCCAGTAGTACTGATACGACGGTCGGGCAGTACTTC.

This clonotype has just a few counts. The rearrangement joins TRBV7-9 to TRBJ2-2; 8 bases are shared with TRBD1. This CDR3 has 17 amino acids. Germline V gene lookup returns CDR1 SEHNR and CDR2 FQNEAQ (reference sequence). V shed 2 bases and J 1 base; nucleotides not matched to a gene: 6. The CDR3 region has the DNA TGTGCCAGCAGCTTATCTCCGGGACAGGTGAACACCGGGGAGCTGTTTTTT. It is translated as CASSLSPGQVNTGELFF.

Regarding this clonotype: The junction shows a germline mismatch at one end, possibly a read error. The chain links TRBV11-3 to TRBJ2-2; D unresolved. The length of the CDR3 is 13 residues. Germline assignment: CDR1 SGHNT and CDR2 YENEEA. In DNA, the CDR3 is TGTGCCAGCAGCCAACCGAACACCGAGGAGCTGTTTTTT. Translated: CASSQPNTEELFF. Based on the CDR3 plus reference TRBV11-3 and TRBJ2-2, the full variable domain is EAGVVQSPRYKIIEKKQPVAFWCNPISGHNTLYWYLQNLGQGPELLIRYENEEAVDDSQLPKDRFSAERLKGVDSTLKIQPAELGDSAVYLCASSQPNTEELFFGEGSRLTVL.

The sample holds a few counts of this clonotype. This chain links TRBV20-1 with TRBJ1-5; possibly TRBD1 for D (5 bases). CDR1 DFQATT and CDR2 SNEGSKA come from the germline V gene (reference sequence). The CDR3 length is 14 residues. V shed 5 bases and J shed 4 bases, with 15 bases lying between them. The CDR3 spells CSAPTGRVNQPQHF. DNA for the CDR3: TGCAGTGCTCCGACGGGACGGGTAAATCAGCCCCAGCATTTT.